These 30 T cell receptor beta chains were sequenced from one sample in a study of blood T cell repertoires in COVID-19. Using immunoSEQ multiplex PCR, the repertoire was profiled, and TCRdb retains in-frame clones only, with some absent. In the table there are 75,000 to 90,000 clones, just under 80% of which are singletons. Material: peripheral blood. These receptors were taken from a man aged 55 to 70 with COVID-19, enrolled during active disease.

The CDR3 DNA follows: TGCGCCAGCAGCATGAAGACTCTAGCGGGGGAGGCATACGAGCAGTACTTC. Translation: CASSMKTLAGEAYEQYF. This chain connects TRBV4-1 to TRBJ2-7; the match to TRBD2 covers 10 bases. In germline, CDR1 is MGHRA, CDR2 YSYEKL. V gave up 5 bases and J gave up 4 bases; unmatched junction bases: 14. CDR3 length: 17 residues.

This clone was detected a few times. V and J are TRBV7-3 and TRBJ2-2, with TRBD2 identical over 7 bases. The J segment lost 4 bases and the V segment lost 2 bases, leaving 1 base of the junction unmatched. This CDR3 contains 14 residues. Per germline, CDR1 SGHTA and CDR2 FQGTGA. The CDR3 sequence is CASSLLAATGELFF. The CDR3 DNA reads TGTGCCAGCAGCTTACTAGCGGCCACCGGGGAGCTGTTTTTT.

The V and J genes are TRBV27 and TRBJ2-7; 8 nucleotides agree with TRBD2. Losses at the gene ends were 5 bases for V and 7 bases for J; bases not matched to a gene: 7. There are 13 residues in the CDR3. Germline assignment: CDR1 MNHEY and CDR2 SMNVEV (reference sequence). The DNA of the CDR3 is TGTGCCAGCAGTACCGGGGGGGCAAAAGAGCAGTACTTC. Protein: CASSTGGAKEQYF.

CDR3 residues: CASSQDPDRQETQYF. The DNA of the CDR3 is TGCGCCAGCAGCCAAGACCCGGACAGACAAGAGACCCAGTACTTC. The gene calls are TRBV4-3 and TRBJ2-5; tentative D call: TRBD1 (6 bases). Germline values: CDR1 LGHNA, CDR2 YSLEER. The V end was cut by 0 bases, the J end by 2 bases, with 10 bases between. This CDR3 contains 15 residues.

This clone has just one count. The CDR3 nucleotides read TGTGCCAGCAGCTTATTACGGGGGGGGTTCCATGAGCAGTTCTTC. Translating it yields CASSLLRGGFHEQFF. The V gene is TRBV7-2, the J gene TRBJ2-1; TRBD2 matches at 8 bases. The germline CDR1 and CDR2 sequences are SGHTA and FQGNSA. Trimming removed 2 bases from V and 8 bases from J; junction bases left unmatched: 8. The CDR3 is 15 residues long.

This clone was counted once. This chain links TRBV7-2 with TRBJ1-3; maybe TRBD1 (6 bases). With 0 bases removed from V and 4 bases from J, the gap between germline ends came to 10 bases. The CDR3 loop spans 15 amino acids. Germline V gene data show CDR1 as SGHTA and CDR2 as FQGNSA. In DNA, the CDR3 is TGTGCCAGCAGCTTAGCGGGGGCGGCGGGAAACACCATATATTTT. Encoded protein: CASSLAGAAGNTIYF.

The V gene is TRBV2, the J gene TRBJ2-7; 9 bases match TRBD2. This CDR3 spans 13 amino acids. Germline-derived CDR1 and CDR2 are SNHLY and FYNNEI. V trimming: 4 bases; J trimming: 5 bases; junction bases outside the gene matches: 3. The CDR3 reads CASSVGTSHEQYF. CDR3 DNA: TGTGCCAGCAGTGTAGGGACTAGCCACGAGCAGTACTTC.

CDR3 protein: CASSLGGNTGAGNTIYF. The CDR3 DNA reads as TGCGCCAGCAGCTTGGGCGGCAACACCGGGGCTGGAAACACCATATATTTT. The chain is built from TRBV5-1 and TRBJ1-3; D uncertain. CDR3 length equals 17 residues. V lost 0 bases, J lost 2 bases, and 15 bases lay in between. CDR1 SGHRS and CDR2 YFSETQ come from the germline V gene.

V is TRBV7-9 and J is TRBJ2-7; D gene ambiguous. The CDR3 covers 13 residues. Germline CDR1 reads SEHNR; CDR2 reads FQNEAQ (reference sequence). The V end lost 0 bases, the J end lost 2 bases, and 5 bases lay between the germline ends. The CDR3 reads CASSLAGPYEQYF. CDR3 nucleotide sequence: TGTGCCAGCAGCTTAGCGGGCCCCTACGAGCAGTACTTC.

The chain couples TRBV7-2 to TRBJ2-7, with D possibly being TRBD2 (6 bases). The CDR3 has 13 residues. V lost 8 bases and J lost 2, with 13 bases in between. Germline CDR1 is SGHTA and CDR2 is FQGNSA. CDR3 region: CASAWEVAYEQYF. The CDR3, as DNA: TGTGCCAGCGCCTGGGAGGTTGCCTACGAGCAGTACTTC.

A single count supports this clone. J is TRBJ1-6 and V is TRBV19, with D hard to call. The germline V and J ends were trimmed by 4 bases and 8 bases, with 9 bases remaining between them. The germline gives CDR1 LNHDA, CDR2 SQIVND (reference sequence). The CDR3 runs to 13 residues. In DNA form, the CDR3 reads TGTGCCAGTAGTACTACTAACGATTCACCCCTCCACTTT. It encodes CASSTTNDSPLHF.

The V call is TRBV7-9, the J call TRBJ2-2; D may be TRBD1 (6 bases). Trimming left V 1 base short and J 5 bases short, with 8 bases between. CDR1 is SEHNR, CDR2 FQNEAQ, per germline (reference sequence). The CDR3 spans 14 residues. The CDR3 loop reads CASSLVRGTGELFF. As DNA, the CDR3 is TGTGCCAGCAGCTTAGTCAGGGGTACCGGGGAGCTGTTTTTT.

V and J are TRBV2 and TRBJ2-1; D remains ambiguous. CDR1 is SNHLY, CDR2 FYNNEI, per germline. V lost 4 bases, J lost 8 bases, and 12 bases lay in between. The CDR3 is 13 residues long. DNA for the CDR3: TGTGCCAGCAGTGTAGTCCAGGTCGATGAGCAGTTCTTC. Its translation is CASSVVQVDEQFF.

This clone was counted between two and nine times. CDR3 in amino acids: CASSLGTSGSLAKNIQYF. The CDR3 coding sequence is TGTGCCAGCAGCCTTGGGACTAGCGGGAGCCTGGCCAAAAACATTCAGTACTTC. This sequence joins TRBV7-9 and TRBJ2-4; 14 bases are shared with TRBD2. The CDR3 runs 18 residues. The germline V gene encodes CDR1 SEHNR and CDR2 FQNEAQ (reference sequence). Unmatched junction bases numbered 7, after V lost 5 bases and J lost 1 base. The complete variable domain, with remaining parts taken from reference TRBV7-9 and TRBJ2-4, reads DTGVSQNPRHKITKRGQNVTFRCDPISEHNRLYWYRQTLGQGPEFLTYFQNEAQLEKSRLLSDRFSAERPKGSFSTLEIQRTEQGDSAMYLCASSLGTSGSLAKNIQYFGAGTRLSVL.

The chain is built from TRBV3-1 (or the pseudogene TRBV3-2) and TRBJ2-6; unclear D gene. The V and J ends lost 4 bases and 3 bases respectively, with 10 bases between them. The CDR3 loop spans 15 amino acids. The germline V gene has CDR1 LGHDT and CDR2 YNNKEL (reference sequence). The CDR3 region is CASSLRGSGANVLTF. CDR3 sequence (DNA): TGTGCCAGCAGCCTCCGAGGTAGTGGGGCCAACGTCCTGACTTTC.

The rearrangement links TRBV19 to TRBJ1-1, with D hard to call. From germline, CDR1 is LNHDA and CDR2 SQIVND (reference sequence). The CDR3 has 14 residues. The V gene lost 1 base and the J gene lost 5 bases, with 11 bases spanning the gap. CDR3 in amino acids: CASSIGGEGTEAFF. CDR3 nucleotides: TGTGCCAGTAGTATAGGCGGGGAGGGAACTGAAGCTTTCTTT.

The chain carries TRBV6-4 and TRBJ1-1, with 7 bases aligning to TRBD1. Germline V gene lookup returns CDR1 MRHNA and CDR2 SNTAGT. This CDR3 is built from 15 residues. The junction had 11 bases not matched to a gene; V was cut back by 6 bases and J by 4 bases. The CDR3 sequence is CASRPTGQAGTEAFF. CDR3 in DNA: TGTGCCAGCAGGCCCACTGGACAGGCGGGCACTGAAGCTTTCTTT.

This rearrangement joins TRBV19 to TRBJ1-2, with a tentative D call TRBD1 (6 bases). There are 14 residues in the CDR3. V lost 4 bases and J 4 bases, leaving 13 bases between the germline ends. Germline V CDR1 and CDR2: LNHDA, SQIVND (reference sequence). In DNA form, the CDR3 reads TGTGCCAGTAGTACCCTAGACAGGACCTATGGCTACACCTTC. Its protein product is CASSTLDRTYGYTF.

The chain carries TRBV5-4 and TRBJ2-7, with 7 nucleotides matching TRBD1. J lost 2 bases, V lost 4 bases, and 9 bases had no gene match. Germline values: CDR1 SGHNT, CDR2 YYREEE (reference sequence). CDR3 length equals 15 residues. DNA for the CDR3: TGTGCCAGCAGCCCAGAGGGGGCCCTTCCCTACGAGCAGTACTTC. Protein product: CASSPEGALPYEQYF.

The J gene is TRBJ2-5, the V gene TRBV12-3 or TRBV12-4; no definite D call. Between the trimmed V and J ends, which lost 3 bases and 2 bases, there was a span of 4 bases. The CDR3 has 12 residues. CDR3: CASSFKQETQYF. In DNA form, the CDR3 reads TGTGCCAGCAGTTTCAAACAAGAGACCCAGTACTTC.

The chain has TRBV12-1 and TRBJ2-7; the listed D gene, TRBD2, was not tested against the DNA. TRBV12-1 is recorded as a pseudogene. This CDR3 is 14 amino acids long. The CDR3 sequence is CASSLRGLVYEQYF. The CDR3 coding sequence is TGTGCCAGCAGCTTAAGAGGACTCGTCTACGAGCAGTACTTC.

This clone has only a few counts. The rearrangement joins TRBV5-6 to TRBJ2-3; D is ambiguous. Looked up from germline, CDR1 is SGHDT and CDR2 is YYEEEE. The ends were cut back, 0 bases at V and 2 bases at J, with 13 bases in the middle. The CDR3 consists of 16 residues. The CDR3 spells CASSLAGGVNTDTQYF. CDR3 nucleotide sequence: TGTGCCAGCAGCTTGGCCGGCGGAGTGAACACAGATACGCAGTATTTT.

The genes are TRBV7-2 and TRBJ2-7; possibly TRBD2 for D (5 bases). V lost 5 bases and J 2 bases, leaving 25 bases between the germline ends. This CDR3 comprises 18 residues. Germline V gene data show CDR1 as SGHTA and CDR2 as FQGNSA. The CDR3 DNA is TGTGCCAGCAGCCACCAACTCCGGACGTTAGCGATCCCCTACGAGCAGTACTTC. Residues: CASSHQLRTLAIPYEQYF.

This clone showed up just a few times. The chain joins TRBV27 to TRBJ2-5, with 8 positions matching TRBD1. V trimming: 3 bases; J trimming: 2 bases; junction bases outside the gene matches: 14. The germline V gene encodes CDR1 MNHEY and CDR2 SMNVEV (reference sequence). The CDR3 consists of 18 residues. The CDR3 sequence is CASSLKGVRTGLQETQYF. CDR3 in DNA: TGTGCCAGCAGTTTGAAAGGGGTTAGGACAGGGCTGCAAGAGACCCAGTACTTC.

The chain links TRBV27 to TRBJ2-5; D perhaps matches TRBD1 (5 bases). This CDR3 contains 15 residues. V was trimmed by 2 bases and J by 5 bases, leaving 15 bases between them. Germline lookup yields CDR1 MNHEY and CDR2 SMNVEV (reference sequence). CDR3: CASSLNGAGHETQYF. CDR3 DNA: TGTGCCAGCAGTTTAAACGGTGCAGGGCACGAGACCCAGTACTTC.

The chain combines TRBV7-9 with TRBJ2-5; D is perhaps TRBD1 (5 bases). Trimming took 0 bases from V and 7 from J, leaving 15 bases between them. Germline CDR1 and CDR2: SEHNR and FQNEAQ (reference sequence). The CDR3 runs to 15 residues. The CDR3 spells CASSLAGALAGTQYF. CDR3 coding DNA: TGTGCCAGCAGCTTAGCAGGGGCCTTGGCCGGGACCCAGTACTTC.

The chain combines TRBV5-1 with TRBJ2-1; D is perhaps TRBD2 (7 bases). The germline V gene has CDR1 SGHRS and CDR2 YFSETQ. The CDR3 covers 17 residues. Trimming pared 3 bases from V and 2 bases from J, leaving 18 bases between. This chain's CDR3 is CASSSIKGEGPYNEQFF. For the CDR3, the DNA is TGCGCCAGCAGCTCAATTAAGGGGGAGGGGCCCTACAATGAGCAGTTCTTC.

Concerning this clone itself: This specimen includes other DNA sequences encoding the same CDR3. The CDR3 DNA follows: TGTGCCAGCGGAGACTACGAGCAGTACTTC. The encoded protein is CASGDYEQYF. This rearrangement joins TRBV6-5 to TRBJ2-7; D not resolved. CDR3 length: 10 amino acids. V dropped 8 bases and J dropped 3 bases, with 5 bases sitting between them. CDR1 MNHEY and CDR2 SVGAGI come from the germline V gene.

The V call is TRBV12-5, the J call TRBJ1-5, with 10 nucleotides matching TRBD1. Germline assignment: CDR1 LGHNT and CDR2 FRNRAP. V lost 1 base and J lost 9; bases outside the gene matches: 3. This CDR3 comprises 14 residues. The CDR3 nucleotides read TGTGCTAGTGGTTTGGGGGGACAGGGGTCGCCCCAGCATTTT. It specifies CASGLGGQGSPQHF.

The chain is built from TRBV7-8 and TRBJ2-2; D possibly corresponds to TRBD2 (5 bases). The CDR3 is made up of 16 amino acids. Germline lookup yields CDR1 SGHVS and CDR2 FQNEAQ. V was pared by 5 bases and J by 5 bases, with 18 bases between. This CDR3 is CASSRGLFSKTGELFF. The DNA for the CDR3 is TGTGCCAGCAGCCGAGGACTCTTTAGTAAAACCGGGGAGCTGTTTTTT.